This T cell receptor beta chain was sequenced in a study of T-cell memory formation after mild COVID-19. TCRdb analysed the 5' RACE reads with MiXCR anew, one entry per CDR3 protein. In the table there are 470,000 or so distinct CDR3 sequences, over 15% of which are singletons. The CDR3 is made up of 11 amino acids. Between the trimmed V and J ends, which lost 2 bases and 6 bases, there was a span of 3 bases. CDR1 and CDR2 (germline): SGHRS, YFSETQ. Sequencing used PBMCs or a T cell subset sorted from them (not recorded which). V usage is TRBV5-1 and J usage is TRBJ1-3; D is unresolved. This TCR derives from an adult woman who had mild COVID-19 (a few samples of this study predate the infection). Cell type and time point are not known. The DNA for the CDR3 is TGCGCCAGCAGCTTCGAAAACACCATATATTTT. Its protein is CASSFENTIYF.